The rows below give T cell receptor beta chains drawn from one sample of a study of patients and donors after allogeneic stem cell transplantation. TCRdb independently ran MiXCR on the RT-PCR reads; one entry per CDR3 protein. In the table there are more than 55,000 distinct CDR3 sequences, about an eighth of which are singletons. The specimen sequenced was blood, either unsorted or a sorted T cell fraction (not recorded which). These receptors were obtained from a human donor who was either an allogeneic HSCT recipient or a stem cell or donor lymphocyte infusion donor (not recorded which). It is not recorded whose cells these are; they may come from a transplant donor. CDR3s include the opening cysteine and the closing phenylalanine or tryptophan. Each record gives: CDR3 protein, CDR3 DNA, V gene, D gene, clone size, J gene. A D gene is named only where the DNA matches it firmly. Not every row has a clone size; where given, it reads once, few, many or a size class.

CDR3: CASSERLAAYNEQFF; DNA: TGCGCCAGCAGTGAGCGACTAGCGGCCTACAATGAGCAGTTCTTC; V: TRBV10-2; D: TRBD2; size: few; J: TRBJ2-1
CDR3: CASSRGLAADTQYF; DNA: TGTGCCAGCAGTCGAGGACTAGCCGCAGATACGCAGTATTTT; V: TRBV7-9; D: TRBD2; size: few; J: TRBJ2-3
CDR3: CSARQDSTDTQYF; DNA: TGCAGTGCCCGTCAGGATTCCACAGATACGCAGTATTTT; V: TRBV20-1; D: NA; size: few; J: TRBJ2-3
CDR3: CASSLEGLQETQYF; DNA: TGTGCCAGCAGCTTAGAGGGCCTGCAAGAGACCCAGTACTTC; V: TRBV7-6; D: NA; size: few; J: TRBJ2-5
CDR3: CASSQVFRTTFNEQFF; DNA: TGCGCCAGCAGCCAAGTATTCCGGACTACTTTCAATGAGCAGTTCTTC; V: TRBV4-1; D: NA; size: NA; J: TRBJ2-1
CDR3: CSASDHSGREGQPQHF; DNA: TGCAGTGCTAGCGACCACTCGGGGAGGGAGGGTCAGCCCCAGCATTTT; V: TRBV20-1; D: NA; size: NA; J: TRBJ1-5
CDR3: CATTRQGDTGELFF; DNA: TGTGCCACCACCCGACAGGGGGACACCGGGGAGCTGTTTTTT; V: TRBV15; D: TRBD1; size: NA; J: TRBJ2-2
CDR3: CETRSGANVLTF; DNA: TGTGAGACCCGCTCTGGGGCCAACGTCCTGACTTTC; V: TRBV7-9; D: NA; size: few; J: TRBJ2-6
CDR3: CASSQRTGSNEKLFF; DNA: TGTGCCAGCAGTCAACGGACAGGTTCTAATGAAAAACTGTTTTTT; V: TRBV5-5; D: TRBD1; size: NA; J: TRBJ1-4
CDR3: CSALVAGGNTGELFF; DNA: TGCAGTGCTTTGGTCGCGGGAGGGAACACCGGGGAGCTGTTTTTT; V: TRBV20-1; D: TRBD2; size: NA; J: TRBJ2-2
CDR3: CASSSWTLMNTEAFF; DNA: TGCGCCAGCAGCTCCTGGACACTTATGAACACTGAAGCTTTCTTT; V: TRBV5-1; D: NA; size: many; J: TRBJ1-1
CDR3: CASSLIGWWNTEAFF; DNA: TGCGCCAGCAGCTTGATAGGTTGGTGGAACACTGAAGCTTTCTTT; V: TRBV5-1; D: NA; size: many; J: TRBJ1-1
CDR3: CASSYSEATGGYGEAFF; DNA: TGTGCCAGCAGTTACTCGGAGGCCACGGGGGGATACGGTGAAGCTTTCTTT; V: TRBV6-5; D: NA; size: few; J: TRBJ1-1
CDR3: CSARDLGRGGTYEQYF; DNA: TGCAGTGCTAGAGACTTAGGACGGGGGGGGACCTACGAGCAGTACTTC; V: TRBV20-1; D: TRBD2; size: NA; J: TRBJ2-7
CDR3: CSARSGNWYEQYF; DNA: TGCAGTGCTAGGAGCGGGAATTGGTACGAGCAGTACTTC; V: TRBV20-1; D: TRBD2; size: NA; J: TRBJ2-7
CDR3: CASSQPQGAPYGYTF; DNA: TGCGCCAGCAGCCAGCCACAGGGGGCGCCCTATGGCTACACCTTC; V: TRBV4-1; D: TRBD1; size: few; J: TRBJ1-2
CDR3: CASSLGSSGPGELFF; DNA: TGTGCCAGCAGCTTAGGGTCTAGTGGGCCCGGGGAGCTGTTTTTT; V: TRBV7-2; D: NA; size: NA; J: TRBJ2-2
CDR3: CASSVLWDPYEQYF; DNA: TGTGCCAGCAGCGTCCTTTGGGACCCATACGAGCAGTACTTC; V: TRBV21-1; D: NA; size: few; J: TRBJ2-7
CDR3: CATSDHLVPLGSGTGELFF; DNA: TGTGCCACCAGTGATCACCTCGTACCTCTGGGGTCGGGCACCGGGGAGCTGTTTTTT; V: TRBV24-1; D: NA; size: few; J: TRBJ2-2
CDR3: CASSLETSGSYEQYF; DNA: TGTGCCAGCAGTTTAGAGACTAGCGGTTCCTACGAGCAGTACTTC; V: TRBV12-3/TRBV12-4; D: TRBD2; size: NA; J: TRBJ2-7
CDR3: CSAPMMGKGTSGKSYNEQFF; DNA: TGCAGTGCCCCAATGATGGGGAAGGGGACTAGCGGGAAATCCTACAATGAGCAGTTCTTC; V: TRBV20-1; D: TRBD2; size: few; J: TRBJ2-1
CDR3: CASSPSRSQLYEQYF; DNA: TGTGCCAGCAGTCCCTCTAGAAGTCAACTCTACGAGCAGTACTTC; V: TRBV27; D: NA; size: NA; J: TRBJ2-7
CDR3: CASSLRTGGFAWDTEAFF; DNA: TGTGCCAGCAGCTTAAGGACAGGGGGCTTCGCGTGGGACACTGAAGCTTTCTTT; V: TRBV7-8; D: TRBD1; size: many; J: TRBJ1-1
CDR3: CASSFGVTGKVNQPQHF; DNA: TGTGCCAGCAGTTTCGGGGTAACAGGGAAGGTCAATCAGCCCCAGCATTTT; V: TRBV12-3/TRBV12-4; D: NA; size: many; J: TRBJ1-5
CDR3: CASSKEGADTEAFF; DNA: TGTGCCAGCAGCAAAGAAGGGGCGGACACTGAAGCTTTCTTT; V: TRBV5-5; D: NA; size: few; J: TRBJ1-1
CDR3: CASSQGAGAGNTIYF; DNA: TGTGCCAGCAGCCAAGGGGCAGGGGCTGGAAACACCATATATTTT; V: TRBV3-1; D: NA; size: many; J: TRBJ1-3
CDR3: CASRTSGTPYEQYF; DNA: TGTGCCAGCAGGACAAGCGGGACCCCCTACGAGCAGTACTTC; V: TRBV27; D: TRBD2; size: NA; J: TRBJ2-7
CDR3: CASSQDREALPYQETQYF; DNA: TGTGCCAGCAGCCAAGATCGCGAGGCGTTACCGTACCAAGAGACCCAGTACTTC; V: TRBV3-1; D: NA; size: few; J: TRBJ2-5
CDR3: CASIPVFSGSGGRDTQYF; DNA: TGTGCCAGCATCCCCGTTTTCAGCGGGAGTGGGGGGAGGGATACGCAGTATTTT; V: TRBV11-2; D: TRBD2; size: few; J: TRBJ2-3
CDR3: CASSLVQGPNEQFF; DNA: TGCGCCAGCAGCTTGGTTCAGGGGCCCAATGAGCAGTTCTTC; V: TRBV5-1; D: NA; size: NA; J: TRBJ2-1